The 23 T cell receptor beta chains in this list originate from one sample, sequenced in a study of PD-L1 blockade in urothelial cancer. Method: immunoSEQ multiplex PCR; TCRdb's copy keeps in-frame clones and lacks some. The top ten hold 3% to 4.5% of the sample, which has tens of thousands of clones, around 88% seen once. The sequences come from PBMCs, collected around atezolizumab (anti-PD-L1) treatment. The receptors stem from a man between 50 and 59 years old with urothelial cancer.

By share, this clone counts as medium-sized. The chain is built from TRBV7-9 and TRBJ1-2, with 9 bases matching TRBD1. The germline gives CDR1 SEHNR, CDR2 FQNEAQ (reference sequence). CDR3 length equals 14 residues. V gave up 8 bases and J gave up 6 bases; unmatched junction bases: 10. CDR3 amino acids: CASAPGQGMNGYTF. In DNA, the CDR3 is TGTGCCAGCGCTCCGGGACAGGGTATGAATGGCTACACCTTC.

J is TRBJ2-5 and V is TRBV7-9, with 9 bases aligning to TRBD2. The CDR3 totals 17 residues. The germline CDR1 and CDR2 sequences are SEHNR and FQNEAQ (reference sequence). V lost 3 bases and J lost 5; bases outside the gene matches: 13. DNA for the CDR3: TGTGCCAGCAGCTTGAGGAGCGGGGGGCTCCTCGTGGAGACCCAGTACTTC. Protein product: CASSLRSGGLLVETQYF.

This chain uses TRBV29-1 with TRBJ2-7; 13 bases line up with TRBD2. CDR1 is SQVTM and CDR2 is ANQGSEA in the germline V gene. Germline trimming cut 4 bases from V and 4 bases from J; bases unmatched to any gene: 19. The CDR3 contains 19 residues. The DNA of the CDR3 is TGCAGCGTTGGGGACAGGAGACTAGCGGGAGGTGGGGGTGGATACGAGCAGTACTTC. It yields the protein CSVGDRRLAGGGGGYEQYF.

The CDR3 nucleotides are TGTGCCAGCAGCTTAGGAACGACAGGGGAATACTATGGCTACACCTTC. This translates into CASSLGTTGEYYGYTF. V is TRBV7-9 and J is TRBJ1-2; 8 bases align to TRBD1. V lost 1 base, J lost 3 bases, and 7 bases stayed unmatched. The CDR3 is made up of 16 amino acids. Germline values: CDR1 SEHNR, CDR2 FQNEAQ (reference sequence).

The chain has TRBV5-4 and TRBJ1-4, with a possible D match to TRBD1 (5 bases). Per germline, CDR1 SGHNT and CDR2 YYREEE (reference sequence). V was shortened by 1 base and J by 7 bases, with 11 bases between the two germline ends. The CDR3 length is 14 residues. Here the CDR3 DNA reads TGTGCCAGCAGCTTGACAGGTATCGGTGAAAAACTGTTTTTT. Amino acid sequence: CASSLTGIGEKLFF.

J is TRBJ2-3 and V is TRBV6-6, with D maybe TRBD2 (6 bases). The ends were cut back, 8 bases at V and 5 bases at J, with 14 bases in the middle. Germline-derived CDR1 and CDR2 are MNHNY and SVGAGI (reference sequence). This CDR3 is 13 amino acids long. CDR3 protein: CASAIGGVDTQYF. The CDR3 bases are TGTGCCAGCGCGATCGGGGGAGTAGATACGCAGTATTTT.

The chain recombines TRBV5-6 with TRBJ2-7, with D tentatively TRBD1 (5 bases). The CDR3 is 17 residues long. CDR1 and CDR2 (germline): SGHDT, YYEEEE. V dropped 2 bases and J dropped 6 bases, with 24 bases sitting between them. The CDR3 DNA sequence: TGTGCCAGCAGCTTAGTTGTTGCAGGGAAGCCCGGAATCGAGCAGTACTTC. This encodes CASSLVVAGKPGIEQYF.

The genes are TRBV5-4 and TRBJ1-1; TRBD1 agrees at 8 bases. V dropped 4 bases and J dropped 5; count of bases not matched to a gene: 4. The CDR3 has 13 residues. Germline CDR1 reads SGHNT; CDR2 reads YYREEE (reference sequence). CDR3: CASSQQGGTEAFF. DNA of the CDR3: TGTGCCAGCAGCCAACAGGGGGGGACTGAAGCTTTCTTT.

The V call is TRBV5-1, the J call TRBJ2-1; D remains ambiguous. Trimming pared 3 bases from V and 7 bases from J, leaving 5 bases between. From germline, CDR1 is SGHRS and CDR2 YFSETQ. The CDR3 runs to 11 residues. The CDR3 DNA sequence: TGCGCCAGCAGCTACACGAATGAGCAGTTCTTC. Amino acids: CASSYTNEQFF.

The V gene is TRBV27, the J gene TRBJ2-1, with 8 bases identical to TRBD2. V lost 8 bases to trimming and J lost 7 bases; unmatched junction nucleotides: 7. CDR3 length: 13 amino acids. CDR1 and CDR2 (germline): MNHEY, SMNVEV (reference sequence). The CDR3 DNA reads as TGTGCCAGCGGGACTAGTAGGGGTAATGAGCAGTTCTTC. Translated: CASGTSRGNEQFF.

This clone was seen only once. The chain employs TRBV6-6 and TRBJ2-7; 8 bases line up with TRBD1. V dropped 10 bases and J dropped 0; count of bases not matched to a gene: 5. CDR1 and CDR2 (germline): MNHNY, SVGAGI (reference sequence). This CDR3 comprises 13 residues. The CDR3 sequence is CAISGGASYEQYF. The CDR3 DNA reads as TGTGCCATCTCAGGGGGCGCCTCCTACGAGCAGTACTTC.

V and J are TRBV7-9 and TRBJ2-1; 7 nucleotides match TRBD1. This CDR3 is 19 amino acids long. V shed 0 bases and J 1 base; nucleotides not matched to a gene: 12. Germline V gene sequence: CDR1 SEHNR, CDR2 FQNEAQ (reference sequence). DNA of the CDR3: TGTGCCAGCAGCTTAGCACCCTTTACAGGGGCGATTTCCTACAATGAGCAGTTCTTC. Translation gives CASSLAPFTGAISYNEQFF.

The chain carries TRBV5-4 and TRBJ2-7; possibly TRBD2 for D (5 bases). CDR1 and CDR2 from the germline V gene are SGHNT and YYREEE (reference sequence). Trimming took 3 bases from V and 6 from J, leaving 13 bases between them. The CDR3 is made up of 13 amino acids. For the CDR3, the DNA is TGTGCCAGCAGCTCCGATCGGGGTGGCGAGCAGTACTTC. Its protein is CASSSDRGGEQYF.

This clone occurred once. The chain uses TRBV6-4 and TRBJ2-7; possible D gene TRBD1, 6 bases. In germline, CDR1 is MRHNA, CDR2 SNTAGT. The CDR3 has 15 residues. Deletions cut 3 bases from V and 5 bases from J, with 17 bases between. DNA for the CDR3: TGTGCCAGCAGTGAAAAAGGGGGTCACAGGGACGAGCAGTACTTC. Translated, it gives CASSEKGGHRDEQYF.

This clone turned up a few times. J is TRBJ1-2 and V is TRBV6-5; D is uncertain. CDR1 and CDR2 from the germline V gene are MNHEY and SVGAGI. The CDR3 is 12 amino acids. V lost 4 bases to trimming and J lost 4 bases, with 7 bases between them. The CDR3 is CASSSPRYGYTF. The CDR3 DNA sequence: TGTGCCAGCAGTTCCCCCCGCTATGGCTACACCTTC.

This chain connects TRBV11-2 to TRBJ2-2, with D tentatively TRBD2 (5 bases). Germline values: CDR1 SGHAT, CDR2 FQNNGV. The CDR3 consists of 14 residues. V dropped 5 bases and J dropped 5 bases, with 12 bases sitting between them. The CDR3, as DNA: TGTGCCAGCAGCCGAGGGATTGGGACCGGGGAGCTGTTTTTT. Amino acid sequence: CASSRGIGTGELFF.

This sequence joins TRBV7-3 and TRBJ2-7; tentatively, D is TRBD2 (6 bases). The CDR3 length is 14 residues. The germline V gene encodes CDR1 SGHTA and CDR2 FQGTGA. The ends were cut back, 1 base at V and 2 bases at J, with 9 bases in the middle. CDR3 amino acids: CASSLSAGTYEQYF. CDR3 nucleotides: TGTGCCAGCAGCTTAAGCGCGGGGACCTACGAGCAGTACTTC.

The gene calls are TRBV30 and TRBJ2-2, with a tentative D call TRBD2 (5 bases). Trimming took 3 bases from V and 0 from J, leaving 11 bases between them. The length of the CDR3 is 15 residues. CDR1 and CDR2 from the germline V gene are GTSNPN and SVGIG (reference sequence). CDR3 DNA sequence: TGTGCCTGGAGCCGCACTAGGACGAACACCGGGGAGCTGTTTTTT. Amino acids: CAWSRTRTNTGELFF.

In DNA, the CDR3 is TGTGCCAGCAGTGAGGGCCCACAGGGGGCTGGGGATACGCAGTATTTT. Encoded protein: CASSEGPQGAGDTQYF. The genes are TRBV6-1 and TRBJ2-3; 9 nucleotides match TRBD1. CDR1 MNHNS and CDR2 SASEGT come from the germline V gene. This CDR3 is 16 amino acids long. The V and J ends lost 3 bases and 6 bases, in that order; junction bases with no gene match: 10.

This chain joins TRBV5-1 and TRBJ1-3; D perhaps matches TRBD1 (6 bases). With 0 bases removed from V and 2 bases from J, the gap between germline ends came to 12 bases. The CDR3 spans 16 residues. Germline V gene sequence: CDR1 SGHRS, CDR2 YFSETQ. CDR3 nucleotides: TGCGCCAGCAGCTTGGACGTGGCAGGGGCTGGAAACACCATATATTTT. This sequence encodes CASSLDVAGAGNTIYF.

CDR3 protein: CSVLSRGDYTF. The CDR3 coding sequence is TGCAGCGTTCTCTCTCGGGGAGACTACACCTTC. This chain links TRBV29-1 with TRBJ1-2; no firm D call. Trimming took 5 bases from V and 10 from J, leaving 14 bases between them. The CDR3 has 11 amino acids. Germline CDR1 and CDR2: SQVTM and ANQGSEA.

This chain uses TRBV7-9 with TRBJ2-7, with 7 nucleotides matching TRBD1. This CDR3 has 15 amino acids. Germline loops: CDR1 SEHNR, CDR2 FQNEAQ (reference sequence). With V trimmed by 2 bases and J by 2 bases, 6 bases remained unmatched. The CDR3 nucleotides are TGTGCCAGCAGCTTACTGGACAGGCCCCCCTACGAGCAGTACTTC. Translated: CASSLLDRPPYEQYF.

The genes are TRBV4-1 and TRBJ2-5; tentative D call: TRBD2 (5 bases). Germline V gene data show CDR1 as MGHRA and CDR2 as YSYEKL. This CDR3 comprises 15 residues. V dropped 4 bases and J dropped 5 bases, with 17 bases sitting between them. CDR3: CASSPSLASWETQYF. In DNA, the CDR3 is TGCGCCAGCAGCCCGAGTTTAGCTAGCTGGGAGACCCAGTACTTC.